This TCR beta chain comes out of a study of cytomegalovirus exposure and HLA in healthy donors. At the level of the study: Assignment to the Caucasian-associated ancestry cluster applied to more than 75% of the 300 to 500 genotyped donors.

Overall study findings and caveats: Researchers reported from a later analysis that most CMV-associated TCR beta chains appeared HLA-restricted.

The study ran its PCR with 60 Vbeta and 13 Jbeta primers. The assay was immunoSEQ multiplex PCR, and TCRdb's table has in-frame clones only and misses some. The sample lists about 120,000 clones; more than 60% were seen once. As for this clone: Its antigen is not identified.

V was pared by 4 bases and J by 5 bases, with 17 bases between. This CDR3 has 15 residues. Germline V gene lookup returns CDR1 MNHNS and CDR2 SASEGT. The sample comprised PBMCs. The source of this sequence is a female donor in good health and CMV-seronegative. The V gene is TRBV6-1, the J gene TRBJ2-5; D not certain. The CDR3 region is CASSALGTSKETQYF. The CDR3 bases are TGTGCCAGCAGTGCCTTGGGCACCTCAAAGGAGACCCAGTACTTC.